The next 7 T cell receptor beta chains were all read from a single sample in a study of T cell changes during pregnancy in multiple sclerosis. The data were produced by immunoSEQ multiplex PCR, yet TCRdb's version contains in-frame clones alone and is incomplete. The table lists 50,000 or so clones, approximately 92% of them singletons, with 0.25% in the top ten. The source was CD4+ T cells from peripheral blood mononuclear cells, collected in the third trimester of pregnancy. The source of these receptors is a female donor with multiple sclerosis, enrolled in a pregnancy study.

The chain carries TRBV5-4 and TRBJ1-2, with 7 bases identical to TRBD1. Germline-derived CDR1 and CDR2 are SGHNT and YYREEE (reference sequence). V dropped 3 bases and J dropped 6; count of bases not matched to a gene: 14. This CDR3 spans 16 amino acids. CDR3 nucleotides: TGTGCCAGCAGCTCGGAAACGACAGGGAGAGGGGATGGCTACACCTTC. As protein: CASSSETTGRGDGYTF. The whole variable domain, remainder taken from reference TRBV5-4 and TRBJ1-2, is ETGVTQSPTHLIKTRGQQVTLRCSSQSGHNTVSWYQQALGQGPQFIFQYYREEENGRGNFPPRFSGLQFPNYSSELNVNALELDDSALYLCASSSETTGRGDGYTFGSGTRLTVV.

This chain connects TRBV18 to TRBJ1-5; D remains ambiguous. Germline values: CDR1 KGHSH, CDR2 LQKENI. V was clipped by 6 bases and J by 3 bases, with 12 bases between them. The CDR3 is made up of 14 amino acids. The DNA for the CDR3 is TGTGCCAGCTCGCCTACAGAGTCCAATCAGCCCCAGCATTTT. It yields the protein CASSPTESNQPQHF.

V gene TRBV28 combines with J gene TRBJ2-3; 7 bases are a match to TRBD2. V lost 5 bases, J lost 9 bases, and 5 bases stayed unmatched. This CDR3 region has 12 residues. Per the germline V gene, CDR1 is MDHEN and CDR2 is SYDVKM. The CDR3 region has the DNA TGTGCCAGCAGTATGAGGGGAGGGACGCAGTATTTT. Protein sequence: CASSMRGGTQYF.

CDR3 in DNA: TGTGCCAGCAGTTTATCGCGGGTCCACGAGCAGTACTTC. It translates to CASSLSRVHEQYF. This rearrangement joins TRBV27 to TRBJ2-7; possible D gene TRBD2, 5 bases. This CDR3 region has 13 residues. Trimming stripped 0 bases from V and 5 bases from J, with 8 bases between. Germline V CDR1 and CDR2: MNHEY, SMNVEV (reference sequence).

This chain uses TRBV2 with TRBJ1-2, with a possible D match to TRBD1 (5 bases). V gave up 1 base and J gave up 4 bases, with 7 bases separating them. Germline assignment: CDR1 SNHLY and CDR2 FYNNEI. The CDR3 is 13 residues long. This CDR3 is CASSEGTIYGYTF. The CDR3 DNA sequence: TGTGCCAGCAGTGAAGGGACAATCTATGGCTACACCTTC.

The chain combines TRBV6-6 with TRBJ1-4; D is possibly TRBD1 (6 bases). The CDR3 length is 14 residues. The germline V gene encodes CDR1 MNHNY and CDR2 SVGAGI (reference sequence). V was clipped by 3 bases and J by 8 bases, with 13 bases between them. The CDR3 bases are TGTGCCAGCAGTTATCGGCAGGGGTGGGAAAAACTGTTTTTT. It encodes CASSYRQGWEKLFF.

This chain connects TRBV10-3 to TRBJ1-3; no definite D call. The V end was cut by 2 bases, the J end by 0 bases, with 11 bases between. Germline CDR1 is ENHRY and CDR2 is SYGVKD. The CDR3 contains 16 residues. CDR3 nucleotide sequence: TGTGCCATCAGTGAGATCACTCCTAGCTCTGGAAACACCATATATTTT. Encoded protein: CAISEITPSSGNTIYF.